This T cell receptor beta chain originates from a study of post-analysis software for immune sequencing data. Points from the study as a whole: Four or five TRBV segments (TRBV5-6, TRBV5-1 and TRBV20-1 among them) occurred more frequently in patients than in controls. When compared against controls, multiple sclerosis patients showed significantly lower normalized Chao1 diversity. Those samples that were prepared in the same batch co-clustered strongly by F measure.

Trimming removed 5 bases from V and 5 bases from J; junction bases left unmatched: 13. Germline CDR1 MNHNS, CDR2 SASEGT. The CDR3 covers 16 residues. TCR beta cDNA libraries included unique molecular identifiers. Out of roughly 0.95 to 11 million T cells, a few hundred thousand cDNA molecules were generated. TCRdb reprocessed the PCR reads via MiXCR and lists one record per CDR3 protein. The table lists roughly 580,000 distinct CDR3 sequences, roughly 46% of them singletons, with under 2% in the top ten. Comment on this clonotype: The antigen is unknown.

The rearrangement uses TRBV6-1 and TRBJ2-5; 8 bases fit TRBD1. The TCR was taken from a girl under 18 with multiple sclerosis. Sequenced material: blood. The CDR3 protein is CASSPNLRQGSETQYF. The CDR3 DNA reads as TGTGCCAGCAGTCCCAACCTCAGACAGGGGAGTGAGACCCAGTACTTC.